This T cell receptor beta chain comes out of a study of T cells in women clearing cervical HPV infection. Trimming took 0 bases from V and 1 from J, leaving 9 bases between them. CDR3 size: 15 residues. The V gene's germline CDR1 is SEHNR and CDR2 FQNEAQ (reference sequence). Libraries were prepared by immunoSEQ multiplex PCR; TCRdb keeps only in-frame clonotypes and omits some of them. Its table lists 25,000 to 35,000 clones. With regard to this clone: The read falls 3 residues short of the CDR3 end, and the missing part is taken from the germline J gene.

The TCR sequence derives from a woman aged 18 to 75 with a cervical HPV16 infection that either progressed to CIN3+ or cleared (not recorded which). The V gene is TRBV7-9, the J gene TRBJ1-1, with TRBD1 as a possible D gene (6 bases). Sequencing was done on a sample of blood buffy coat. The CDR3 sequence is CASSLALQGNTEAFF. The part of the CDR3 DNA that was read is TGTGCCAGCAGCTTAGCGTTACAGGGGAACACTGAA.